Listed below are T cell receptor beta chains from one sample, sequenced in a study of OX40 agonist ivuxolimab in advanced cancers. Libraries were prepared by immunoSEQ multiplex PCR; TCRdb keeps only in-frame clonotypes and omits some of them. The sample includes around 39,000 clones, about four fifths of them seen just once. The sequences come from CD4+ or CD8+ T cells sorted from blood, collected in a trial of the OX40 agonist ivuxolimab. The source is an adult with an advanced solid tumor such as melanoma, head and neck, liver or kidney cancer. The CDR3 runs from the conserved cysteine through the conserved F or W. D genes are given only for firm matches. Rows give clone size only sometimes, using once, few, many, or a class for an expanded clone.

abundance,d_gene,v_gene,j_gene,CDR3aa,CDR3nt
NA,NA,TRBV4-1,TRBJ2-3,CASSVQVGDTQYF,TGCGCCAGCAGCGTTCAGGTGGGGGATACGCAGTATTTT
once,NA,TRBV7-9,TRBJ2-3,CASSPMGTTDTQYF,TGTGCCAGCAGCCCAATGGGAACCACAGATACGCAGTATTTT
NA,NA,TRBV2,TRBJ2-1,CAYRRTEQFF,TGTGCCTACCGGAGGACTGAGCAGTTCTTC
NA,TRBD2,TRBV27,TRBJ2-7,CASSLTSGGAGEQYF,TGTGCCAGCAGTTTGACTAGCGGGGGGGCGGGTGAGCAGTACTTC
NA,TRBD1,TRBV11-1,TRBJ2-4,CASRRQGAKNIQYF,TGTGCCAGCAGGAGACAGGGGGCCAAAAACATTCAGTACTTC
NA,TRBD2,TRBV7-9,TRBJ2-5,CASSWQGLGETQYF,TGTGCCAGCAGCTGGCAGGGACTAGGAGAGACCCAGTACTTC
NA,NA,TRBV19,TRBJ1-5,CARPFMSQHF,TGTGCCAGGCCGTTTATGTCCCAGCATTTT
NA,TRBD2,TRBV6-5,TRBJ2-7,CASSYSGVAGIYEQYF,TGTGCCAGCAGTTACTCGGGGGTAGCGGGAATCTACGAGCAGTACTTC
NA,NA,TRBV13,TRBJ2-7,CAGKTGFKYEQYF,TGTGCCGGCAAGACGGGTTTTAAGTACGAGCAGTACTTC
once,TRBD2,TRBV5-4,TRBJ2-1,CASSFGREGRGNEQFF,TGTGCCAGCAGCTTCGGACGGGAGGGCCGAGGCAATGAGCAGTTCTTC
NA,NA,TRBV6-6,TRBJ2-7,CASSFFREAYEQYF,TGTGCCAGCAGTTTTTTCAGGGAGGCCTACGAGCAGTACTTC
NA,NA,TRBV2,TRBJ2-7,CASSDMGEGAYEQYF,TGTGCCAGCAGTGATATGGGGGAAGGTGCCTACGAGCAGTACTTC
NA,NA,TRBV5-8,TRBJ2-5,CASSLAGVQETQYF,TGTGCCAGCAGCTTGGCCGGGGTCCAAGAGACCCAGTACTTC
NA,NA,TRBV18,TRBJ1-2,CASSPNQGIGGGYTF,TGTGCCAGCTCACCAAATCAGGGAATTGGCGGTGGCTACACCTTC
few,TRBD1,TRBV5-4,TRBJ1-6,CASSSEQGAYSPLHF,TGTGCCAGCAGCTCGGAACAGGGGGCCTATTCACCCCTCCACTTT
NA,NA,TRBV7-9,TRBJ2-5,CASRLAQETQYF,TGTGCCAGCAGACTCGCCCAAGAGACCCAGTACTTC
NA,TRBD1,TRBV6-5,TRBJ1-4,CASSYSGQVNEKLFF,TGTGCCAGCAGTTACTCCGGACAGGTTAATGAAAAACTGTTTTTT
NA,NA,TRBV9,TRBJ1-5,CASSAGTDQPQHF,TGTGCCAGCAGCGCAGGGACCGATCAGCCCCAGCATTTT
NA,TRBD1,TRBV29-1,TRBJ2-2,CSTPGQGRTGELFF,TGCAGCACACCGGGACAGGGGAGGACCGGGGAGCTGTTTTTT
NA,NA,TRBV27,TRBJ1-1,CASRGVANTEAFF,TGTGCCAGCAGAGGAGTCGCGAACACTGAAGCTTTCTTT
NA,NA,TRBV11-2,TRBJ2-7,CASSLSRSPGEQYF,TGTGCCAGCAGCCTCAGCCGGTCTCCCGGCGAGCAGTACTTC
NA,NA,TRBV30,TRBJ2-6,CAWSPPFPPSGANVLTF,TGTGCCTGGAGTCCGCCGTTCCCCCCGTCGGGGGCCAACGTCCTGACTTTC
once,NA,TRBV10-1,TRBJ1-1,CASSERVFGQGF,TGCGCCAGCAGTGAGAGGGTTTTCGGGCAGGGGTTC
NA,NA,TRBV5-4,TRBJ1-4,CASSWTGGTNEKLFF,TGTGCCAGCAGCTGGACGGGGGGGACTAATGAAAAACTGTTTTTT